A selection of T cell receptor beta chains follows, all from one sample in a study of shared clonotypes between healthy human individuals. Sequencing was performed with immunoSEQ multiplex PCR; in TCRdb, only in-frame clones are kept and a portion is missing. Among 950,000 to 1,100,000 clones listed, under 80% were seen once. Material for sequencing was memory CD4+ T cells sorted from blood. Source of these receptors: a man between 18 and 29 years old in good health. The CDR3 runs from the conserved cysteine through the conserved F or W. The D gene is left open where the match is weak. Expanded clones get a size class; other rows say once, few or many, or leave the size out.

d_call clone_size j_call v_call cdr3_nt cdr3_aa
NA once TRBJ1-1 TRBV5-4 TGTGCCAGCAGTCTCAGAAACACTGAAGCTTTCTTT CASSLRNTEAFF
NA once TRBJ1-1 TRBV5-4 TGTGCCAGCCGACTACAGGGTCGGCGGCGAGGCAACGAACGGATCACTGAAGCTTTCTTT CASRLQGRRRGNERITEAFF
TRBD2 many TRBJ2-7 TRBV7-6 TGTGCCAGCAGCTTAAAGGCGGGAGGAGTCTACGAGCAGTACTTC CASSLKAGGVYEQYF
NA once TRBJ2-1 TRBV7-2 TGTGCCAGCAGCTTCTCCTACAATGAGCAGTTCTTC CASSFSYNEQFF
TRBD1 NA TRBJ1-1 TRBV12-5 TGTGCTAGTGGTTTGGGGTCAGGGGGAGGTCGCACTGAAGCTTTCTTT CASGLGSGGGRTEAFF
TRBD2 NA TRBJ2-1 TRBV27 TGTGCCAGCAGGACCGGAGGGGCTAGCGGGGCGTACAATGAGCAGTTCTTC CASRTGGASGAYNEQFF
NA few TRBJ1-1 TRBV2 TGTGCCGGGTACCAGGGCGTTGGAGCTGAAGCTTTCTTT CAGYQGVGAEAFF
TRBD2 NA TRBJ2-7 TRBV7-9 TGTGCCAGCAGCTTAGGTGGGACTAGCGGGAGAGCAGGAACCGAGCAGTACTTC CASSLGGTSGRAGTEQYF
NA once TRBJ1-2 TRBV4-3 TGCGCCAGCAGCCAAGAGGGGGGGCATAACTATGGCTACACCTTC CASSQEGGHNYGYTF
NA NA TRBJ2-7 TRBV7-9 TGTGCCAGCAGCTTTGGGACCATCTCCCGCTACGAGCAGTACTTC CASSFGTISRYEQYF
TRBD1 NA TRBJ2-1 TRBV28 TGTGCCAGCGGGGACAGGGGATCCCCCAATGAGCAGTTCTTC CASGDRGSPNEQFF
TRBD1 few TRBJ1-3 TRBV5-1 TGCGCCAGCAGCTTGGAAGGGGGCGGTATCACCATATATTTT CASSLEGGGITIYF
NA NA TRBJ2-5 TRBV9 TGTGCCAGCAGCGTAAGTGGTAAAGAGACCCAGTACTTC CASSVSGKETQYF
TRBD1 NA TRBJ2-6 TRBV28 TGTGCCAGCAGCCCCGGGACAGGGTGGTCTGGGGCCAACGTCCTGACTTTC CASSPGTGWSGANVLTF
NA NA TRBJ2-5 TRBV5-4 TGTGCCAGCAGCTTAGCTCAAGAGACCCAGTACTTC CASSLAQETQYF
NA NA TRBJ2-2 TRBV6-6 TGTGCCAGCAGTTCTAGTGTCGGGGAGCTGTTTTTT CASSSSVGELFF
TRBD1 NA TRBJ1-1 TRBV9 TGTGCCAGCAGTCCGATGGATAGGGGGCCCTTGGACCCTGAAGCTTTCTTT CASSPMDRGPLDPEAFF
NA NA TRBJ2-1 TRBV5-1 TGCGCCAGCAGCTTGAGGCTATTGGGGGAGCAGTTCTTC CASSLRLLGEQFF
NA NA TRBJ2-7 TRBV10-3 TGTGCCTCCGAGGCTAGAGGTTCGTCCTACGAGCAGTACTTC CASEARGSSYEQYF
NA NA TRBJ1-1 TRBV30 TGTGCCTTGGGACGGTCGAACACTGAAGCTTTCTTT CALGRSNTEAFF
TRBD1 once TRBJ2-7 TRBV5-1 TGCGCCAGCAGCTTGGGTGATGGGCGGGACAGGGGGTACGAGCAGTACTTC CASSLGDGRDRGYEQYF
NA few TRBJ1-5 TRBV6-6 TGTGCCAGCAGTTACCAGAGAGGATATCAGCCCCAGCATTTT CASSYQRGYQPQHF
TRBD1 NA TRBJ1-3 TRBV6-4 TGTGCCAGCAGTGACTCGGGGGACAGACGGTCTGGAAACACCATATATTTT CASSDSGDRRSGNTIYF
NA NA TRBJ1-6 TRBV6-5 TGTGCCAGCAGATTCCGGAGGTTAAATTCACCCCTCCACTTT CASRFRRLNSPLHF
TRBD2 NA TRBJ2-3 TRBV7-2 TGTGCCAGCAGCACCGGGACTAGCAAGTATTTT CASSTGTSKYF
NA NA TRBJ2-7 TRBV18 TGTGCCAGCTCACTACGCAGTCTCTCCTACGAGCAGTACTTC CASSLRSLSYEQYF
TRBD2 NA TRBJ2-1 TRBV5-1 TGCGCCAGCAGCCCGGGACTAGCGGGAGGGGATGAGCAGTTCTTC CASSPGLAGGDEQFF
NA many TRBJ2-7 TRBV7-2 TGTGCCAGCAGCTACCTGGGCTCTGGCGAGCAGTACTTC CASSYLGSGEQYF